Below are 5 T cell receptor beta chains sequenced from a single sample in a study of blood T cell repertoires in COVID-19. The assay was immunoSEQ multiplex PCR, and TCRdb's table has in-frame clones only and misses some. The table records around 250,000 clones, about 82% of them present only once. The sequenced sample consisted of peripheral blood. Receptor source: a woman at least 80 years old with COVID-19, enrolled during active disease.

The rearrangement uses TRBV27 and TRBJ2-3, with 7 nucleotides matching TRBD2. Per the germline V gene, CDR1 is MNHEY and CDR2 is SMNVEV (reference sequence). CDR3 length equals 15 residues. J gave up 2 bases and V 2 bases, and 4 bases lay outside the gene matches. This CDR3 reads CASSLGAGLTDTQYF. The CDR3 DNA is TGTGCCAGCAGTTTAGGAGCGGGGCTCACAGATACGCAGTATTTT.

V and J are TRBV18 and TRBJ1-4; D might be TRBD1 (5 bases). The germline CDR1 and CDR2 sequences are KGHSH and LQKENI. V was cut by 3 bases and J by 5 bases, with 19 bases left in between. This CDR3 spans 17 amino acids. CDR3 bases: TGTGCCAGCTCACCCGCCATCCGGACAAGTAAGAATGAAAAACTGTTTTTT. Translated: CASSPAIRTSKNEKLFF.

This sequence joins TRBV2 and TRBJ1-6; no reliable D call. The germline V and J ends were trimmed by 10 bases and 6 bases, with 13 bases remaining between them. The CDR3 runs 13 residues. Germline values: CDR1 SNHLY, CDR2 FYNNEI. CDR3 in amino acids: CATLPSVNSPLHF. The CDR3 region has the DNA TGTGCCACCCTCCCCTCGGTTAATTCACCCCTCCACTTT.

The V and J genes are TRBV6-5 and TRBJ2-2, with 8 nucleotides matching TRBD1. The CDR3 is made up of 16 amino acids. Looked up from germline, CDR1 is MNHEY and CDR2 is SVGAGI. V dropped 2 bases and J dropped 6; count of bases not matched to a gene: 8. In nucleotides, the CDR3 is TGTGCCAGCAGTTACGGACAGGGTGGTCGATCCGGGGAGCTGTTTTTT. It is translated as CASSYGQGGRSGELFF.

Concerning this clone itself: One junction end does not reproduce the germline sequence, and a read error may be involved. The rearrangement joins TRBV7-7 to TRBJ1-6; no definite D call. The germline V gene encodes CDR1 SSHAT and CDR2 FNYEAQ (reference sequence). There are 16 residues in the CDR3. In DNA, the CDR3 is TGTGCTAGCAGCCCCAGTAGAACCGCGAGGAATTCACCCCTCCACTTT. Residues: CASSPSRTARNSPLHF.